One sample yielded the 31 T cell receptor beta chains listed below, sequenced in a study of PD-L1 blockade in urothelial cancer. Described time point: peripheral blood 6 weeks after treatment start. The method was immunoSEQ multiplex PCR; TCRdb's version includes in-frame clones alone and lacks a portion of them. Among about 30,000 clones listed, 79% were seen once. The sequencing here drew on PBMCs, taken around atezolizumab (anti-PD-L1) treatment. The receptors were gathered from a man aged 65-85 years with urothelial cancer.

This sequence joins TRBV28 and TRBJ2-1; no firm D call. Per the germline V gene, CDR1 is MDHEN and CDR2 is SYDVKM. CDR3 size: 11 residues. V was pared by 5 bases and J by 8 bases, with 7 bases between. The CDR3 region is CASSTQYEQFF. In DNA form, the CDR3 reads TGTGCCAGCAGTACCCAGTATGAGCAGTTCTTC.

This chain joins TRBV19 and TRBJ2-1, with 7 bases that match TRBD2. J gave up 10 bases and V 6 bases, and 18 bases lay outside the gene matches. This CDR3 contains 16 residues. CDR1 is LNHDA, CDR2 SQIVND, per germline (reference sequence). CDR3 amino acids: CASSLRLPSGTSEQFF. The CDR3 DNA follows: TGTGCCAGTAGCCTGAGGCTTCCTAGCGGTACGTCAGAGCAGTTCTTC.

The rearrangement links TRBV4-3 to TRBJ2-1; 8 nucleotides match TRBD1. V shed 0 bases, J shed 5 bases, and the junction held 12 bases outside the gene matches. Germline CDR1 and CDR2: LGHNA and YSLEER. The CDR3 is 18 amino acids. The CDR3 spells CASSQERTGTKLNNEQFF. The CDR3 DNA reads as TGCGCCAGCAGCCAAGAGAGGACAGGGACGAAGCTTAACAATGAGCAGTTCTTC.

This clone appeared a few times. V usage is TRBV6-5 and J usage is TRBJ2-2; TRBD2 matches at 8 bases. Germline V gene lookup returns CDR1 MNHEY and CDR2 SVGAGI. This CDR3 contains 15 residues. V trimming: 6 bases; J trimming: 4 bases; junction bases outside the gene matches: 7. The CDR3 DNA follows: TGTGCCAGCAGCCCCCCGGGGGGGGGCACCGGGGAGCTGTTTTTT. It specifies CASSPPGGGTGELFF.

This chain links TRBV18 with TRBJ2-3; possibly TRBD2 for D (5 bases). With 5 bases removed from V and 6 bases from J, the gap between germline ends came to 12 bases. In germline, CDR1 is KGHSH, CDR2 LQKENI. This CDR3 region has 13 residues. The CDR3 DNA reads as TGTGCCAGCTCAGAGGGAGTTCAGGATACGCAGTATTTT. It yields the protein CASSEGVQDTQYF.

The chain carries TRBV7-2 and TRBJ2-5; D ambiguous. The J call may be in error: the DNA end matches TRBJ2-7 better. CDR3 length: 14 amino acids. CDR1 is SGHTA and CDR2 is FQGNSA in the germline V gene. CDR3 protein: CASSLVLPRYEQYF. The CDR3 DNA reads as TGTGCCAGCAGCTTAGTACTTCCTCGATACGAGCAGTACTTC.

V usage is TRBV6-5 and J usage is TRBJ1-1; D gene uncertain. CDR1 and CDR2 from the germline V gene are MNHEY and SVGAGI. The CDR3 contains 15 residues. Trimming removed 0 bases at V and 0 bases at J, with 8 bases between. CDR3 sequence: CASSYSSIMNTEAFF. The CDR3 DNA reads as TGTGCCAGCAGTTACTCCTCTATTATGAACACTGAAGCTTTCTTT.

CDR3 region: CASSPSLASGELFF. The CDR3 DNA follows: TGTGCCAGCAGCCCGTCGCTAGCATCCGGGGAGCTGTTTTTT. The V gene is TRBV7-6, the J gene TRBJ2-2; D might be TRBD2 (5 bases). CDR3 size: 14 residues. Trimming pared 5 bases from V and 6 bases from J, leaving 13 bases between. The germline CDR1 and CDR2 sequences are SGHVS and FNYEAQ.

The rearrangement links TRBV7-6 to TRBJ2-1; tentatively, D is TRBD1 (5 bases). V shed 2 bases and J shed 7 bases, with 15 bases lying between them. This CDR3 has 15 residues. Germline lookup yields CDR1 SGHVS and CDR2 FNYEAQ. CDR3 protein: CASSLKQGPGNEQFF. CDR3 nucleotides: TGTGCCAGCAGCTTAAAGCAGGGTCCCGGGAATGAGCAGTTCTTC.

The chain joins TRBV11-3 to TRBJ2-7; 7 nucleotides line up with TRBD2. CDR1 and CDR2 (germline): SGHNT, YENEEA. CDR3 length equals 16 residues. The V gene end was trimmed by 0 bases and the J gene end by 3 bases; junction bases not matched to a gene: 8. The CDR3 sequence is CASSLDQSSGLYEQYF. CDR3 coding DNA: TGTGCCAGCAGCTTAGATCAGTCTAGCGGTCTCTACGAGCAGTACTTC.

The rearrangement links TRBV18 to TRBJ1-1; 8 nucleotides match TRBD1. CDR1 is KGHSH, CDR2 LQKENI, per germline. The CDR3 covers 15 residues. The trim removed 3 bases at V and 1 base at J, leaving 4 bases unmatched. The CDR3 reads CASSPRTGSNTEAFF. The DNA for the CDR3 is TGTGCCAGCTCACCGCGGACAGGGTCGAACACTGAAGCTTTCTTT. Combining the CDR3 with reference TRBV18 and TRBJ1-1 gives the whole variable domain NAGVMQNPRHLVRRRGQEARLRCSPMKGHSHVYWYRQLPEEGLKFMVYLQKENIIDESGMPKERFSAEFPKEGPSILRIQQVVRGDSAAYFCASSPRTGSNTEAFFGQGTRLTVV.

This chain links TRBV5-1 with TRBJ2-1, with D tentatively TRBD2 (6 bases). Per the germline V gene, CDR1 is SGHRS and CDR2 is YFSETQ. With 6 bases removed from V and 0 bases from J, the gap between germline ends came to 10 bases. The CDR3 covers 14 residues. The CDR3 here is CASTGGSSYNEQFF. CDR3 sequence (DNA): TGCGCCAGCACCGGGGGAAGCTCCTACAATGAGCAGTTCTTC. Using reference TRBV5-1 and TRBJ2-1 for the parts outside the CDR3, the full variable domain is KAGVTQTPRYLIKTRGQQVTLSCSPISGHRSVSWYQQTPGQGLQFLFEYFSETQRNKGNFPGRFSGRQFSNSRSEMNVSTLELGDSALYLCASTGGSSYNEQFFGPGTRLTVL.

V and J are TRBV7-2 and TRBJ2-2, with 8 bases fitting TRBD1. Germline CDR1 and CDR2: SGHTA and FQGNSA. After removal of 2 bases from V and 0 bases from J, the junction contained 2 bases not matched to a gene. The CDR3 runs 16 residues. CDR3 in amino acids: CASSLQGATNTGELFF. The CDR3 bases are TGTGCCAGCAGCTTACAGGGGGCTACGAACACCGGGGAGCTGTTTTTT.

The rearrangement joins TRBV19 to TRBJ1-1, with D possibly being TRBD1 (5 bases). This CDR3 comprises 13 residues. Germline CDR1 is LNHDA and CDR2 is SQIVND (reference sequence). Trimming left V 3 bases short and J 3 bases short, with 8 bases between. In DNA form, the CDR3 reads TGTGCCAGTAGTATTGGCAGGGACACTGAAGCTTTCTTT. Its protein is CASSIGRDTEAFF.

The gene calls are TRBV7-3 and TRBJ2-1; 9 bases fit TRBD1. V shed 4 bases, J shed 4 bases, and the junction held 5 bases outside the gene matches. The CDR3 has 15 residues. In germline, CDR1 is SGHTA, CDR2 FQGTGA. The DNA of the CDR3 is TGTGCCAGCAGCTCACAGGGGGCCCTGTACAATGAGCAGTTCTTC. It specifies CASSSQGALYNEQFF. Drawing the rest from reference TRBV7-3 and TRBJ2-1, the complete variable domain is GAGVSQTPSNKVTEKGKYVELRCDPISGHTALYWYRQSLGQGPEFLIYFQGTGAADDSGLPNDRFFAVRPEGSVSTLKIQRTERGDSAVYLCASSSQGALYNEQFFGPGTRLTVL.

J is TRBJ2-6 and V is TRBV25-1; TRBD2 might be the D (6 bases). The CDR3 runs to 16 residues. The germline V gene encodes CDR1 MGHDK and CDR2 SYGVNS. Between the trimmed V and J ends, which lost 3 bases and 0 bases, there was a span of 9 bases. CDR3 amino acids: CASSDPGDSGANVLTF. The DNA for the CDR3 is TGTGCCAGCAGTGATCCGGGAGACTCTGGGGCCAACGTCCTGACTTTC.

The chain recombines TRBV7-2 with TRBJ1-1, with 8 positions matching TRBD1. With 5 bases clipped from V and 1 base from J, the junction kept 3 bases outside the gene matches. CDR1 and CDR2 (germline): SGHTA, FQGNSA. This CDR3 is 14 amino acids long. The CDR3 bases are TGTGCCAGCAGCACCAGGGGGCAGAACACTGAAGCTTTCTTT. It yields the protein CASSTRGQNTEAFF. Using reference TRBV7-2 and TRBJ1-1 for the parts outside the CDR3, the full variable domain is GAGVSQSPSNKVTEKGKDVELRCDPISGHTALYWYRQSLGQGLEFLIYFQGNSAPDKSGLPSDRFSAERTGGSVSTLTIQRTQQEDSAVYLCASSTRGQNTEAFFGQGTRLTVV.

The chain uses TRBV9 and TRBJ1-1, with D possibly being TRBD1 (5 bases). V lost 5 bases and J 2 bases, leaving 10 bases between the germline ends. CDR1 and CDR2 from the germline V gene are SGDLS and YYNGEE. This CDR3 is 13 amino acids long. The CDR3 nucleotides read TGTGCCAGCAGTCGACAGTTCAACACTGAAGCTTTCTTT. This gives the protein CASSRQFNTEAFF. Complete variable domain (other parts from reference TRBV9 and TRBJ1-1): DSGVTQTPKHLITATGQRVTLRCSPRSGDLSVYWYQQSLDQGLQFLIQYYNGEERAKGNILERFSAQQFPDLHSELNLSSLELGDSALYFCASSRQFNTEAFFGQGTRLTVV.

This CDR3 is CASSTPGQIMNTEAFF. CDR3 DNA sequence: TGTGCCAGCAGCACCCCGGGACAGATTATGAACACTGAAGCTTTCTTT. The chain uses TRBV5-4 and TRBJ1-1; 7 positions agree with TRBD1. CDR3 size: 16 residues. Trimming cost V 4 bases and J 0 bases; bases outside gene matches: 9. The germline V gene encodes CDR1 SGHNT and CDR2 YYREEE (reference sequence).

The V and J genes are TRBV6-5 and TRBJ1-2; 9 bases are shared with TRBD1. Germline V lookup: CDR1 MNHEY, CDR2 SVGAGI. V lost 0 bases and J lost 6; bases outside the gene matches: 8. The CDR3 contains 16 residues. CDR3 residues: CASSYSRDRARDGYTF. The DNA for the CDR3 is TGTGCCAGCAGTTACTCGAGGGACAGGGCCCGCGATGGCTACACCTTC.

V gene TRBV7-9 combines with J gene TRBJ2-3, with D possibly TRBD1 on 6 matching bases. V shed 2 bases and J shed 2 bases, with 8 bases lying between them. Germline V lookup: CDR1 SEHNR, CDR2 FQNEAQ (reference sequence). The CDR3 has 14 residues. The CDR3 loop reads CASSLRTDTDTQYF. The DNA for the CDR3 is TGTGCCAGCAGCTTAAGGACAGACACAGATACGCAGTATTTT.

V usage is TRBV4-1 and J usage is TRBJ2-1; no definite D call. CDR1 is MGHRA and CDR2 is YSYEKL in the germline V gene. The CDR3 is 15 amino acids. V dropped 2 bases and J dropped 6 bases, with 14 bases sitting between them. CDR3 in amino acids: CASSQPLAVFNEQFF. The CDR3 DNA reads TGCGCCAGCAGCCAACCCTTGGCGGTTTTCAATGAGCAGTTCTTC.

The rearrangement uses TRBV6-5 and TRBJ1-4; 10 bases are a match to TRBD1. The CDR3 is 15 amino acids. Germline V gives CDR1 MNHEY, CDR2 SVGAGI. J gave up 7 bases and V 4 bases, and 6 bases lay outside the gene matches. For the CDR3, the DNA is TGTGCCAGCAGTTCTCGACAGGGGGCGCGTGAAAAACTGTTTTTT. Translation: CASSSRQGAREKLFF.

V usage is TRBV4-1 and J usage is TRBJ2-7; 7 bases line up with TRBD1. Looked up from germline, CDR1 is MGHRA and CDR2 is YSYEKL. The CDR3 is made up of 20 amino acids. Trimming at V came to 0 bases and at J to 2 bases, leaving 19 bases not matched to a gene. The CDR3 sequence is CASSQDFFEPGQKGTYEQYF. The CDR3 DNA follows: TGCGCCAGCAGCCAAGATTTTTTTGAACCGGGACAGAAAGGCACCTACGAGCAGTACTTC.

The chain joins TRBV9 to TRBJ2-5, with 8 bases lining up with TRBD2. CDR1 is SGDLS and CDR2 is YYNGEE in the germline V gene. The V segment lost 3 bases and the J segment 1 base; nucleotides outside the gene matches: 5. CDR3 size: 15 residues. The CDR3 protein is CASSASGTSQETQYF. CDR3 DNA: TGTGCCAGCAGCGCCTCAGGGACTAGCCAAGAGACCCAGTACTTC.

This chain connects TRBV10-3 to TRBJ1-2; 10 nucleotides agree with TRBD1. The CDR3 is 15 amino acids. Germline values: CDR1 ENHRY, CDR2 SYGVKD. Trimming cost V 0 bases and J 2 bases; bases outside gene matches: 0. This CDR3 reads CAISESDRGNYGYTF. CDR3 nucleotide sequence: TGTGCCATCAGTGAGTCGGACAGGGGGAACTATGGCTACACCTTC.

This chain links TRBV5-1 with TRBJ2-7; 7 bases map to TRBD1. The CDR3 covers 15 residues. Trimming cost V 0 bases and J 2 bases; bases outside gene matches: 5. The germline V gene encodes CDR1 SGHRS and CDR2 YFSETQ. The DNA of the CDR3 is TGCGCCAGCAGCTTGGAACAGGGGAAGACCTACGAGCAGTACTTC. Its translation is CASSLEQGKTYEQYF.

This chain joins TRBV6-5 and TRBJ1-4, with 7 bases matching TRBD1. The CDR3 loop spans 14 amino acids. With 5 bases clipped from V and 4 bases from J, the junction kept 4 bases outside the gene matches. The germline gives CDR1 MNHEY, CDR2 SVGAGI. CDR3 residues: CASSHRDSNEKLFF. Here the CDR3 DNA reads TGTGCCAGCAGTCACCGGGACAGTAATGAAAAACTGTTTTTT.

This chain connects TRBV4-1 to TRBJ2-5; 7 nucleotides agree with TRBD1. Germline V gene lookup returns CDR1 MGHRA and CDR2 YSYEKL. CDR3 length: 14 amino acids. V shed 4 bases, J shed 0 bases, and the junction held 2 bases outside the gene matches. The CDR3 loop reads CASSRDRDQETQYF. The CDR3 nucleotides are TGCGCCAGCAGCCGAGACAGGGACCAAGAGACCCAGTACTTC.

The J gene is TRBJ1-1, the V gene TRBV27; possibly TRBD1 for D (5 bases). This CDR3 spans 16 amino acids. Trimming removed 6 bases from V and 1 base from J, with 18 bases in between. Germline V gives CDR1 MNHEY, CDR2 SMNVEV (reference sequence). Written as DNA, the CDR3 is TGTGCCAGCAGCCTAGGACACACGTGGAGGAACACTGAAGCTTTCTTT. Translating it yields CASSLGHTWRNTEAFF.

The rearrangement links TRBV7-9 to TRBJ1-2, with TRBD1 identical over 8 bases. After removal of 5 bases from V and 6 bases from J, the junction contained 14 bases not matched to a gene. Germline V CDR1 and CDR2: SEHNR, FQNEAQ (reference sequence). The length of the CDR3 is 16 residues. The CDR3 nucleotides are TGTGCCAGCAGCGCCCTGGACAGGGTTGGATCGGATGGCTACACCTTC. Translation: CASSALDRVGSDGYTF. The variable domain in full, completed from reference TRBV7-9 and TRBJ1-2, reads DTGVSQNPRHKITKRGQNVTFRCDPISEHNRLYWYRQTLGQGPEFLTYFQNEAQLEKSRLLSDRFSAERPKGSFSTLEIQRTEQGDSAMYLCASSALDRVGSDGYTFGSGTRLTVV.